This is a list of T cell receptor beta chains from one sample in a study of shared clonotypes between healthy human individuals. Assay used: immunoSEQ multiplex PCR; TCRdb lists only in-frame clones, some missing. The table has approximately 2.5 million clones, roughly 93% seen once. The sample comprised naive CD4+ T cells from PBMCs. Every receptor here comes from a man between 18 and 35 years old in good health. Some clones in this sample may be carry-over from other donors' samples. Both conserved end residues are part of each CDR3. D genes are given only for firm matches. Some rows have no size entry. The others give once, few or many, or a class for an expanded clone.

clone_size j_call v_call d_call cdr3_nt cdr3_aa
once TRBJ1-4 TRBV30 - TGTGCCTGGAGTACGTTAGGGACCGCGGGGGATGAAAAACTGTTTTTT CAWSTLGTAGDEKLFF
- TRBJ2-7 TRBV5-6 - TGTGCCAGCAGCTTGGGTGGCAGTAGCTACGAGCAGTACTTC CASSLGGSSYEQYF
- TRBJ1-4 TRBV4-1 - TGCGCCAGCAGCTCGACAGGCGCAACTAATGAAAAACTGTTTTTT CASSSTGATNEKLFF
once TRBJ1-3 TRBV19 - TGTGCCAGTAGTGGGACTGGTACTGGAAACACCATATATTTT CASSGTGTGNTIYF
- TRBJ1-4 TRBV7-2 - TGTGCCAGCAAGGAGGACCGCCATAATGAAAAACTGTTTTTT CASKEDRHNEKLFF
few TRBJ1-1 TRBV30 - TGTGCCTGGAGAGGAAACACTGAAGCTTTCTTT CAWRGNTEAFF
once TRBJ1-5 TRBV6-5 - TGTGCCAGCAGCCGCTACCAGGGGAGCAATCAGCCCCAGCATTTT CASSRYQGSNQPQHF
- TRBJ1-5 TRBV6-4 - TGTGCCAGCAGTGACTCCCTTTGGGGGGGTTTCCCCCTCAATCAGCCCCAGCATTTT CASSDSLWGGFPLNQPQHF
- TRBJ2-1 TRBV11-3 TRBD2 TGTGCCAGCAGCTTAGGGACTAGCGGGGGTGAGCAGTTCTTC CASSLGTSGGEQFF
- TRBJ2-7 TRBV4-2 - TGTGCCAGCAGCCAAGGAGACCAGACCCTCGAGCAGTACTTC CASSQGDQTLEQYF
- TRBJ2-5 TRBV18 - TGTGCCAGCTTCCCAACCCCGGAGGTCCAAGAGACCCAGTACTTC CASFPTPEVQETQYF
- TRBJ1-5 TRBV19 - TGTGCCAGTAGCATTTGGGACCGAGATCAGCCCCAGCATTTT CASSIWDRDQPQHF
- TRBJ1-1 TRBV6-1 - TGTGCCAGCAGTGAAGCCCGAGGGGCTTTCTTT CASSEARGAFF
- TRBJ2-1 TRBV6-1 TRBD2 TGTGCCAGCAACCCTAGCGGGAGGTTAAATGAGCAGTTCTTC CASNPSGRLNEQFF
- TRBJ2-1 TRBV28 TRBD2 TGTGCCAGCAGTCCCCCAGGACTAGCGGGTAACAATGAGCAGTTCTTC CASSPPGLAGNNEQFF
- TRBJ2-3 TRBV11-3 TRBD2 TGTGCCAGCAGCCCCGGACGACTAGCGGCCACAGATACGCAGTATTTT CASSPGRLAATDTQYF
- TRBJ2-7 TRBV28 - TGTGCCAGCAGTTTCCCCGGAGGGACCTACGAGCAGTACTTC CASSFPGGTYEQYF
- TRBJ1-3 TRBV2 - TGTGCCAGCAGTGACGGCAGAACTGGAAACACCATATATTTT CASSDGRTGNTIYF
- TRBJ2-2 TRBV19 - TGTGCCAGTAACCAGGACGGTGACACCGGGGAGCTGTTTTTT CASNQDGDTGELFF
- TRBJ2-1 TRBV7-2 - TGTGCCAGCAGCTTACGGGCTACGCTTATGAATGAGCAGTTCTTC CASSLRATLMNEQFF
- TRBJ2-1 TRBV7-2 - TGTGCCAGCAGCTTAGTCTTCATAGAGCAGTTCTTC CASSLVFIEQFF
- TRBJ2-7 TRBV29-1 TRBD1 TGCAGCGTTTTCGACAGGGCCTACGAGCAGTACTTC CSVFDRAYEQYF
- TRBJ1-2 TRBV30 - TGTGCCTGGGCCATGGGGGGTGACTATGGCTACACCTTC CAWAMGGDYGYTF
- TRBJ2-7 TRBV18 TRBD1 TGTGCCAGCTTAGGGCAACAGGGGGCTGCCTCCGAGCAGTACTTC CASLGQQGAASEQYF
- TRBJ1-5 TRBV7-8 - TGTGCCAGCAGCTTGGGGGCAGACGAGCAGCCCCAGCATTTT CASSLGADEQPQHF
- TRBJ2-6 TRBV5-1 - TGCGCCAGCAGCTCAGGGGTCTCCGGGGCCAACGTCCTGACTTTC CASSSGVSGANVLTF
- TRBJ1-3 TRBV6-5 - TGTGCCAGCAGTTACTCTGGTTCCTCTGGAAACACCATATATTTT CASSYSGSSGNTIYF
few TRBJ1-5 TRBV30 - TGTGCCTGGATGAGTCCCTCCGGGATGAAGCCCCAGCATTTT CAWMSPSGMKPQHF
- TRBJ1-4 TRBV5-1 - TGCGCCAGCAGCTCCGGGACCCAAGGTGGCGGTGAAAAACTGTTTTTT CASSSGTQGGGEKLFF
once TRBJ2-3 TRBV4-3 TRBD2 TGCGCCAGCAGCCGCGGACTAGCGGGACCGGATACGCAGTATTTT CASSRGLAGPDTQYF
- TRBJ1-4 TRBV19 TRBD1 TGTGCCAGTAGTAACAGGGGTGGTAATGAAAAACTGTTTTTT CASSNRGGNEKLFF
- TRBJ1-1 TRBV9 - TGTGCCAGCAGCCCCCGAACGATGATTATGAACACTGAAGCTTTCTTT CASSPRTMIMNTEAFF
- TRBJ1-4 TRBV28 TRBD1 TGTGCCAGCAGTTTGTTAGGGACAGTGAATGAAAAACTGTTTTTT CASSLLGTVNEKLFF
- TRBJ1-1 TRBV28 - TGTGCCAGCAGTTTACGTGTGGGCACTGAAGCTTTCTTT CASSLRVGTEAFF
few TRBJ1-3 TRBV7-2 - TGTGCCAGCAGCAGCACCGGGCCTAGCTCTGGAAACACCATATATTTT CASSSTGPSSGNTIYF
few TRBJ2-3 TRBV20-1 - TGCAGTGCTAGGGGCACAGATACGCAGTATTTT CSARGTDTQYF
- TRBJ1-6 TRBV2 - TGTGCCAGCAGTGAAGCGGCAAGGACACCCCTCCACTTT CASSEAARTPLHF
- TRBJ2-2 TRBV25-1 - TGTGCCAGCAGTCCCCTTTGGACAGTTAACACCGGGGAGCTGTTTTTT CASSPLWTVNTGELFF
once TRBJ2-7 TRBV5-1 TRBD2 TGCGCCAGCAAAGTACAGACTAGCGGGAGTTACGAGCAGTACTTC CASKVQTSGSYEQYF
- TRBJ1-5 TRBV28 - TGTGCCAGCAGTATAACCGGGTCCCGGTGGGGTCAGCCCCAGCATTTT CASSITGSRWGQPQHF
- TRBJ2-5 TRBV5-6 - TGTGCCAGCGGCTGGGCCTTGAGCCCCAGGGCGGCAGAGACCCAGTACTTC CASGWALSPRAAETQYF
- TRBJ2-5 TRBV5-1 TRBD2 TGCGCCAGCAAAGGCGGGGGGTACCCGCCAGAGACCCAGTACTTC CASKGGGYPPETQYF
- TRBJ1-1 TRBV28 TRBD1 TGTGCCAGCAGTTCACAGGGGGTGAACACTGAAGCTTTCTTT CASSSQGVNTEAFF
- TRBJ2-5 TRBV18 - TGTGCCAGCTCATCCGTCCAAGAGACCCAGTACTTC CASSSVQETQYF
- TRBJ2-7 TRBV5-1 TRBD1 TGCGCCAGCCGACCCACAGGGGGCAATTACGAGCAGTACTTC CASRPTGGNYEQYF
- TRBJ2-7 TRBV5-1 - TGCGCCAGCAGCTTGGCCGGGGGAGCCTACGAGCAGTACTTC CASSLAGGAYEQYF
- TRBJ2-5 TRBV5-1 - TGCGCCAGCAGCTTGGGTCCGGCGGGGATCCAAGAGACCCAGTACTTC CASSLGPAGIQETQYF
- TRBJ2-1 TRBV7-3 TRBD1 TGTGCCAGCAGTTTGGGGGACAGGGTGTACAATGAGCAGTTCTTC CASSLGDRVYNEQFF
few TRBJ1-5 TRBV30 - TGTGCCTGGAGCTCCGGGACCCTGGGGATACAGCCCCAGCATTTT CAWSSGTLGIQPQHF
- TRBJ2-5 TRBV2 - TGTGCCAGCAGTGAAGGTACAGGGCCTAGCCGCGAGACCCAGTACTTC CASSEGTGPSRETQYF
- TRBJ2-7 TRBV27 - TGTGCCAGCAGTTTTCATCGGACAAGTGGGGGCGAGCAGTACTTC CASSFHRTSGGEQYF
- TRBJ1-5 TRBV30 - TGTGCCTGGTCTCTAGAGGGTTATCAGCCCCAGCATTTT CAWSLEGYQPQHF
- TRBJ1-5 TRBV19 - TGTGCCAGTAGCCCCCTGCGCAATCAGCCCCAGCATTTT CASSPLRNQPQHF
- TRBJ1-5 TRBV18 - TGTGCCAGCTCACCACCCTCGGGTCAGCCCCAGCATTTT CASSPPSGQPQHF
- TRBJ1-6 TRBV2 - TGTGCCAGCAGTGAAAACAGGGCAGATAGATCACCCCTCCACTTT CASSENRADRSPLHF
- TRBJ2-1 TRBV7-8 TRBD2 TGTGCCAGCAGCTTAGGGACTAGCGGGGATGAGCAGTTCTTC CASSLGTSGDEQFF
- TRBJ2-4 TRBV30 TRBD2 TGTGCCTGGAGTGTTAGGCTAGCGGGGAACATTCAGTACTTC CAWSVRLAGNIQYF
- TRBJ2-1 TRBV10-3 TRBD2 TGTGCCATCAGTGCGGGGGGAATTGAAAATGAGCAGTTCTTC CAISAGGIENEQFF
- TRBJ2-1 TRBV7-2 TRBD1 TGTGCCAGCAGCTCCGGACAGGGGGCTGTCGATGAGCAGTTCTTC CASSSGQGAVDEQFF